These 21 T cell receptor beta chains were all obtained from the same sample, sequenced in a study of blood T cells in healthy people across ages. Through a sample-barcoded 5' primer and a J-beta primer mix, a second PCR was run for 7 to 11 cycles. TCRdb used MiXCR to reprocess the 5' RACE reads, holding one entry per CDR3 protein. The data hold about 730,000 distinct CDR3 sequences, with more than 40% observed a single time. The material sequenced was blood. Source of these receptors: a woman aged 55-69 years in good health.

The CDR3 bases are TGTGCCAGCAACCTGGAGTACACCGGGGAGCTGTTTTTT. As protein: CASNLEYTGELFF. The gene calls are TRBV28 and TRBJ2-2; D not certain. The V gene's germline CDR1 is MDHEN and CDR2 SYDVKM. The CDR3 covers 13 residues. Trimming took 7 bases from V and 3 from J, leaving 9 bases between them.

This rearrangement joins TRBV12-3 or TRBV12-4 to TRBJ2-7; 7 bases are a match to TRBD1. The length of the CDR3 is 14 residues. The trim removed 5 bases at V and 7 bases at J, leaving 11 bases unmatched. Here the CDR3 DNA reads TGTGCCAGCAGTGCTCCCGGGACAGTTGAGGAGCAGTACTTC. It yields the protein CASSAPGTVEEQYF.

This rearrangement joins TRBV10-1 to TRBJ2-7; no reliable D call. V was pared by 5 bases and J by 2 bases, with 10 bases between. The CDR3 length is 13 residues. CDR1 and CDR2 (germline): WNHNN, SYGVQD (reference sequence). In nucleotides, the CDR3 is TGCGCCAGCAGTCCGACCCAAACCTACGAGCAGTACTTC. The encoded protein is CASSPTQTYEQYF.

This sequence joins TRBV12-3 or TRBV12-4 and TRBJ2-7; D is perhaps TRBD2 (5 bases). The germline V and J ends were trimmed by 5 bases and 7 bases, with 21 bases remaining between them. There are 15 residues in the CDR3. The DNA for the CDR3 is TGTGCCAGCAGTCCTAGCCGACCAATCCCCAATGAGCAGTACTTC. Amino acids: CASSPSRPIPNEQYF.

This chain connects TRBV10-3 to TRBJ1-2; 9 bases line up with TRBD1. From germline, CDR1 is ENHRY and CDR2 SYGVKD. The J segment lost 6 bases and the V segment lost 10 bases, leaving 3 bases of the junction unmatched. The CDR3 contains 11 residues. The CDR3 spells CATGQGDGYTF. In DNA form, the CDR3 reads TGTGCCACGGGACAGGGAGATGGCTACACCTTC.

The J gene is TRBJ2-3, the V gene TRBV3-1; TRBD2 agrees at 11 bases. Germline-derived CDR1 and CDR2 are LGHDT and YNNKEL (reference sequence). The CDR3 has 16 residues. V was pared by 4 bases and J by 3 bases, with 6 bases of the junction left unmatched. This chain's CDR3 is CASSRPTSGVTDTQYF. CDR3 coding DNA: TGTGCCAGCAGCCGCCCGACTAGCGGGGTTACAGATACGCAGTATTTT.

This chain joins TRBV7-2 and TRBJ2-1; D perhaps matches TRBD1 (5 bases). The CDR3 length is 15 residues. Trimming pared 1 base from V and 10 bases from J, leaving 17 bases between. The germline V gene encodes CDR1 SGHTA and CDR2 FQGNSA. The CDR3 coding sequence is TGTGCCAGCAGCTTAGGGTGGGGCCGGACCTACGAGCAGTTCTTC. Its translation is CASSLGWGRTYEQFF.

This clonotype was seen a handful of times. The CDR3: CSVEGLAGGSSYNEQFF. Here the CDR3 DNA reads TGCAGCGTTGAGGGACTAGCGGGGGGTAGCTCCTACAATGAGCAGTTCTTC. V and J are TRBV29-1 and TRBJ2-1; 15 positions match TRBD2. Germline CDR1 and CDR2: SQVTM and ANQGSEA. V lost 3 bases to trimming and J lost 0 bases; unmatched junction nucleotides: 3. The CDR3 consists of 17 residues.

This clonotype was recorded a few times. The V gene is TRBV7-9, the J gene TRBJ2-1, with D unresolved. The CDR3 covers 12 residues. Germline V gives CDR1 SEHNR, CDR2 FQNEAQ (reference sequence). The ends were cut back, 1 base at V and 9 bases at J, with 7 bases in the middle. CDR3 in DNA: TGTGCCAGCAGCTTAGGCGAAAGTGAGCAGTTCTTC. It yields the protein CASSLGESEQFF.

The sample holds a few counts of this clonotype. The rearrangement links TRBV4-3 to TRBJ2-7; D may match TRBD1 or TRBD2 (5 bases each). This CDR3 has 17 residues. Trimming cost V 0 bases and J 2 bases, with 17 bases left between them. Germline CDR1 reads LGHNA; CDR2 reads YSLEER. CDR3 sequence reads: CASSQDYGATPTYEQYF. The CDR3 coding sequence is TGCGCCAGCAGCCAAGATTACGGGGCCACACCAACCTACGAGCAGTACTTC.

The chain combines TRBV20-1 with TRBJ2-3; 13 bases fit TRBD2. CDR3 length: 17 amino acids. The V gene end was trimmed by 5 bases and the J gene end by 3 bases; junction bases not matched to a gene: 11. Germline V lookup: CDR1 DFQATT, CDR2 SNEGSKA (reference sequence). The CDR3 region has the DNA TGCAGTGCTCTCCCAACTAGCGGGAGGGGGGGTACAGATACGCAGTATTTT. Protein product: CSALPTSGRGGTDTQYF.

The table lists this clonotype with a few counts. This chain connects TRBV7-9 to TRBJ1-6, with 9 positions matching TRBD1. Germline lookup yields CDR1 SEHNR and CDR2 FQNEAQ (reference sequence). The V and J ends lost 10 bases and 7 bases, in that order; junction bases with no gene match: 8. The CDR3 is 14 amino acids. The DNA of the CDR3 is TGTGCCACCCTAGGGACAGGGCAAAATTCACCCCTCCACTTT. Translated, it gives CATLGTGQNSPLHF.

This chain links TRBV7-8 with TRBJ2-1; a weak D match, TRBD1 (5 bases). The J call may not be correct, given that the DNA end is closer to TRBJ2-7. The germline CDR1 and CDR2 sequences are SGHVS and FQNEAQ. This CDR3 is 17 amino acids long. Here the CDR3 reads CASSLPRSRTRHNEQYF. In DNA, the CDR3 is TGTGCCAGCAGCTTACCACGATCTCGGACAAGACACAATGAGCAGTACTTC.

The chain links TRBV25-1 to TRBJ1-6; tentative D call: TRBD1 (5 bases). Germline V gene lookup returns CDR1 MGHDK and CDR2 SYGVNS. Trimming removed 1 base from V and 7 bases from J, with 11 bases in between. The CDR3 length is 15 residues. Here the CDR3 DNA reads TGTGCCAGCAGTGAATTACCAGGGTGGAATTCACCCCTCCACTTT. It yields the protein CASSELPGWNSPLHF.

This clonotype was observed once. CDR3 amino acids: CASSKEQAGLMETQYF. In DNA, the CDR3 is TGTGCCAGCAGCAAAGAGCAAGCGGGGTTAATGGAGACCCAGTACTTC. This chain uses TRBV21-1 with TRBJ2-7; the listed D gene, TRBD2, was not tested against the DNA. The assigned J gene may be wrong: the sequence end matches TRBJ2-5 better. TRBV21-1 is a pseudogene segment. There are 16 residues in the CDR3.

The chain is built from TRBV20-1 and TRBJ2-7, with a possible D match to TRBD1 (6 bases). This CDR3 is 17 amino acids long. The V end lost 2 bases, the J end lost 2 bases, and 22 bases lay between the germline ends. The germline gives CDR1 DFQATT, CDR2 SNEGSKA (reference sequence). This chain's CDR3 is CSARSTITGQDPYEQYF. CDR3 bases: TGCAGTGCTAGATCGACTATCACAGGGCAAGACCCCTACGAGCAGTACTTC.

This clonotype was recorded at least ten times. The rearrangement joins TRBV6-2 or TRBV6-3 to TRBJ1-5; the match to TRBD1 covers 10 bases. The ends lost 4 bases at V and 11 bases at J; junction bases unmatched: 2. Germline V gene data show CDR1 as MNHEY and CDR2 as SVGEGT. The CDR3 covers 12 residues. For the CDR3, the DNA is TGTGCCAGCAGTTGGGACAGGGGAGCCCAGCATTTT. Encoded protein: CASSWDRGAQHF.

In this sample, this clonotype turned up a few times. The genes are TRBV6-2 or TRBV6-3 and TRBJ2-1; D is perhaps TRBD2 (6 bases). Germline CDR1 MNHEY, CDR2 SVGEGT. Trimming took 6 bases from V and 2 from J, leaving 14 bases between them. This CDR3 spans 15 amino acids. The CDR3 loop is CASSPRRGAYNEQFF. The CDR3 bases are TGTGCCAGCAGCCCGCGGCGGGGAGCCTACAATGAGCAGTTCTTC.

In its sample, this clonotype was seen a few times. V is TRBV20-1 and J is TRBJ2-7; TRBD1 matches at 7 bases. Germline values: CDR1 DFQATT, CDR2 SNEGSKA (reference sequence). V shed 3 bases, J shed 0 bases, and the junction held 11 bases outside the gene matches. The CDR3 length is 16 residues. This chain's CDR3 is CSASRQGGLGSYEQYF. CDR3 nucleotides: TGCAGTGCTAGCCGACAGGGTGGTTTGGGCTCCTACGAGCAGTACTTC.

This chain joins TRBV5-6 and TRBJ2-1; 9 bases match TRBD1. The V segment lost 3 bases and the J segment 7 bases; nucleotides outside the gene matches: 5. Germline V gene sequence: CDR1 SGHDT, CDR2 YYEEEE. This CDR3 comprises 14 residues. The CDR3 nucleotides are TGTGCCAGCAGCTATTGGACAGGGGTTAATGAGCAGTTCTTC. This translates into CASSYWTGVNEQFF. The variable domain in full, with the rest retrieved from reference TRBV5-6 and TRBJ2-1, is DAGVTQSPTHLIKTRGQQVTLRCSPKSGHDTVSWYQQALGQGPQFIFQYYEEEERQRGNFPDRFSGHQFPNYSSELNVNALLLGDSALYLCASSYWTGVNEQFFGPGTRLTVL.

This clonotype was seen at least ten times. The rearrangement uses TRBV7-3 and TRBJ2-7, with D perhaps matching TRBD1 (6 bases). The CDR3 loop spans 13 amino acids. The germline V gene has CDR1 SGHTA and CDR2 FQGTGA. With 5 bases removed from V and 7 bases from J, the gap between germline ends came to 15 bases. CDR3 residues: CASSPLGGSEQYF. The CDR3 DNA is TGTGCCAGCAGCCCCTTAGGGGGTAGTGAGCAGTACTTC.